The 13 T cell receptor beta chains below were found in one sample sequenced in a study of cytomegalovirus exposure and HLA in healthy donors. The PCR made use of 60 Vbeta and 13 Jbeta primers. Using immunoSEQ multiplex PCR, the repertoire was profiled, and TCRdb retains in-frame clones only, with some absent. The sample holds roughly 180,000 clones; about 10% are singletons and the top ten take roughly 1.4%. The sequencing input was PBMCs. Every receptor here comes from a woman aged 25 to 45 in good health and CMV-seropositive.

This clone was seen more than once but under ten times. The chain recombines TRBV15 with TRBJ2-5; 9 bases agree with TRBD2. The V gene's germline CDR1 is LNHNV and CDR2 YYDKDF (reference sequence). Trimming cost V 2 bases and J 0 bases; bases outside gene matches: 7. The CDR3 runs to 17 residues. CDR3 sequence: CATSRKTSGAYQETQYF. The CDR3 DNA reads TGTGCCACCAGCAGAAAGACTAGCGGAGCTTACCAAGAGACCCAGTACTTC.

The V and J genes are TRBV5-1 and TRBJ1-3; D gene ambiguous. Trimming cost V 0 bases and J 9 bases, with 10 bases left between them. The CDR3 extends over 13 amino acids. Germline V CDR1 and CDR2: SGHRS, YFSETQ. The CDR3: CASSLDGGPTIYF. CDR3 sequence (DNA): TGCGCCAGCAGCTTGGATGGAGGGCCCACCATATATTTT.

This clone was detected only a few times. V gene TRBV5-1 combines with J gene TRBJ1-1, with 7 bases lining up with TRBD1. J gave up 3 bases and V 4 bases, and 18 bases lay outside the gene matches. Germline assignment: CDR1 SGHRS and CDR2 YFSETQ. The CDR3 runs 18 residues. The CDR3 protein is CASSPLGDSGYLYTEAFF. CDR3 coding DNA: TGCGCCAGCAGCCCCTTGGGGGACAGCGGTTACCTCTACACTGAAGCTTTCTTT. Full variable domain (rest looked up from reference TRBV5-1 and TRBJ1-1): KAGVTQTPRYLIKTRGQQVTLSCSPISGHRSVSWYQQTPGQGLQFLFEYFSETQRNKGNFPGRFSGRQFSNSRSEMNVSTLELGDSALYLCASSPLGDSGYLYTEAFFGQGTRLTVV.

This clone was detected only a few times. The chain has TRBV11-1 and TRBJ1-2; D uncertain. V dropped 0 bases and J dropped 8 bases, with 13 bases sitting between them. This CDR3 is 14 amino acids long. Looked up from germline, CDR1 is SGHAT and CDR2 is FQDESV (reference sequence). CDR3 sequence (DNA): TGTGCCAGCAGCTTAGCGGCAGAACTGCGGGGCTACACCTTC. Translating gives CASSLAAELRGYTF.

The rearrangement uses TRBV19 and TRBJ2-7; a possible D gene is TRBD1 (6 bases). The CDR3 runs to 13 residues. Trimming cost V 5 bases and J 1 base, with 9 bases left between them. The germline CDR1 and CDR2 sequences are LNHDA and SQIVND (reference sequence). Written as DNA, the CDR3 is TGTGCCAGTAGTCACAGGGTATCCTACGAGCAGTACTTC. Its protein product is CASSHRVSYEQYF.

Only a few counts were recorded for this clone. The chain has TRBV19 and TRBJ1-5; the D is unclear. Looked up from germline, CDR1 is LNHDA and CDR2 is SQIVND (reference sequence). The CDR3 runs to 15 residues. V lost 6 bases and J 2 bases, leaving 14 bases between the germline ends. The CDR3 spells CASSWQRGGNQPQHF. In nucleotides, the CDR3 is TGTGCCAGTAGCTGGCAACGGGGAGGCAATCAGCCCCAGCATTTT.

This clone came up a few times. The chain employs TRBV30 and TRBJ2-1; D gene ambiguous. Germline-derived CDR1 and CDR2 are GTSNPN and SVGIG (reference sequence). There are 11 residues in the CDR3. The V gene lost 6 bases and the J gene lost 7 bases, with 10 bases spanning the gap. This CDR3 reads CACTPGNEQFF. For the CDR3, the DNA is TGTGCCTGCACCCCAGGTAATGAGCAGTTCTTC. Looking up the rest from reference TRBV30 and TRBJ2-1 gives the full variable domain: SQTIHQWPATLVQPVGSPLSLECTVEGTSNPNLYWYRQAAGRGLQLLFYSVGIGQISSEVPQNLSASRPQDRQFILSSKKLLLSDSGFYLCACTPGNEQFFGPGTRLTVL.

V and J are TRBV5-5 and TRBJ2-2, with TRBD1 matching 7 bases. V shed 2 bases and J 2 bases; nucleotides not matched to a gene: 3. There are 15 residues in the CDR3. Germline CDR1 is SGHKS and CDR2 is YYEKEE (reference sequence). The CDR3 region has the DNA TGTGCCAGCAGCTTCCGGGACAGCAACACCGGGGAGCTGTTTTTT. It yields the protein CASSFRDSNTGELFF.

This chain joins TRBV5-4 and TRBJ2-7, with D possibly being TRBD2 (5 bases). Per the germline V gene, CDR1 is SGHNT and CDR2 is YYREEE (reference sequence). Trimming shortened V by 2 bases and J by 6 bases, and 18 bases separated the two germline ends. There are 15 residues in the CDR3. This chain's CDR3 is CASSFRAGWTSEQYF. DNA for the CDR3: TGTGCCAGCAGCTTCCGGGCGGGTTGGACCTCCGAGCAGTACTTC.

This clone was seen a few times. The rearrangement links TRBV19 to TRBJ1-2, with D hard to call. Germline V gene lookup returns CDR1 LNHDA and CDR2 SQIVND (reference sequence). CDR3 length: 12 residues. Trimming took 10 bases from V and 7 from J, leaving 16 bases between them. The CDR3 sequence: CATALAGFGYTF. CDR3 DNA: TGTGCCACCGCGTTGGCGGGCTTTGGCTACACCTTC. Supplemented by reference TRBV19 and TRBJ1-2, the full variable domain reads DGGITQSPKYLFRKEGQNVTLSCEQNLNHDAMYWYRQDPGQGLRLIYYSQIVNDFQKGDIAEGYSVSREKKESFPLTVTSAQKNPTAFYLCATALAGFGYTFGSGTRLTVV.

This clone was observed a handful of times. The genes are TRBV30 and TRBJ2-7; D is undetermined. Germline V gives CDR1 GTSNPN, CDR2 SVGIG (reference sequence). V was shortened by 3 bases and J by 3 bases, with 24 bases between the two germline ends. The CDR3 is 17 residues long. CDR3 sequence (DNA): TGTGCCTGGAGCCCCACCCCCCCGGGTGTGGCGAACTACGAGCAGTACTTC. Amino acids: CAWSPTPPGVANYEQYF.

The chain combines TRBV6-1 with TRBJ1-5; possibly TRBD1 for D (5 bases). V gave up 6 bases and J gave up 0 bases, with 12 bases separating them. This CDR3 is built from 15 residues. Per germline, CDR1 MNHNS and CDR2 SASEGT. DNA of the CDR3: TGTGCCAGCAGCGATAGGGGATATAGCAATCAGCCCCAGCATTTT. It codes for CASSDRGYSNQPQHF.

This clone was observed a few times. V is TRBV30 and J is TRBJ2-5, with a weak D call TRBD1 (5 bases). The CDR3 extends over 12 amino acids. Trimming took 4 bases from V and 3 from J, leaving 9 bases between them. Germline V lookup: CDR1 GTSNPN, CDR2 SVGIG (reference sequence). The CDR3 loop reads CAWTLGEETQYF. CDR3 nucleotide sequence: TGTGCCTGGACCTTAGGGGAAGAGACCCAGTACTTC.